This TCR beta chain was captured in a study of T cell responses to AZD1222 COVID-19 vaccine. The overall study: Researchers grouped second doses given at about 4 or about 12 weeks into one pool.

Germline CDR1 SGHRS, CDR2 YFSETQ. Trimming took 2 bases from V and 5 from J, leaving 13 bases between them. The CDR3 totals 14 residues. Study findings and constraints: Repertoire samples came only from after the peak T cell response. Donors skewed white British and female; clonal diversity was possibly underestimated. Unmutated variant regions reportedly attract nearly half of all spike-specific TCRs.

Only in-frame clones appear in the TCRdb table, and some are missing; sequencing was by immunoSEQ multiplex PCR. The sample gives about 150,000 clones, about nine tenths of which show up once; 1.6% is in the top ten. Turning to this clone: Its antigen is still unknown.

The gene calls are TRBV5-1 and TRBJ2-5, with D unresolved. Sample: peripheral blood, taken on day 0 of AZD1222 vaccination. This receptor was obtained from an adult in good health. CDR3 DNA sequence: TGCGCCAGCAGCTTAGGTGGTATGGGGGAGACCCAGTACTTC. This codes for CASSLGGMGETQYF.